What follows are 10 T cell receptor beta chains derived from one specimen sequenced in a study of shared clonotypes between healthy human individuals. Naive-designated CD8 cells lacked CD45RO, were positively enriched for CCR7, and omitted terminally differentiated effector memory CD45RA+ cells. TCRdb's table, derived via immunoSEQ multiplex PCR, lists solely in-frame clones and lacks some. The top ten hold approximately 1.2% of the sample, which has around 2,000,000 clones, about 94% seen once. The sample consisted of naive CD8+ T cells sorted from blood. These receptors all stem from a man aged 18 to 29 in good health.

CDR3 DNA sequence: TGTGCCAGCCGGGACAGCGACCTCTATGGCTACACCTTC. It encodes CASRDSDLYGYTF. The chain uses TRBV7-9 and TRBJ1-2; the match to TRBD1 covers 7 bases. This CDR3 has 13 amino acids. CDR1 is SEHNR, CDR2 FQNEAQ, per germline (reference sequence). The ends lost 8 bases at V and 4 bases at J; junction bases unmatched: 7. Full variable domain (outside the CDR3, taken from reference TRBV7-9 and TRBJ1-2): DTGVSQNPRHKITKRGQNVTFRCDPISEHNRLYWYRQTLGQGPEFLTYFQNEAQLEKSRLLSDRFSAERPKGSFSTLEIQRTEQGDSAMYLCASRDSDLYGYTFGSGTRLTVV.

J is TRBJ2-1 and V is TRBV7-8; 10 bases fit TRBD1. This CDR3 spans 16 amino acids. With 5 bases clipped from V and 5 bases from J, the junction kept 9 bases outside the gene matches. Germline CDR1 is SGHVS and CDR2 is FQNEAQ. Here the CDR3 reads CASSAPGQGMDNEQFF. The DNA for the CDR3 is TGTGCCAGCAGCGCCCCGGGACAGGGGATGGACAATGAGCAGTTCTTC.

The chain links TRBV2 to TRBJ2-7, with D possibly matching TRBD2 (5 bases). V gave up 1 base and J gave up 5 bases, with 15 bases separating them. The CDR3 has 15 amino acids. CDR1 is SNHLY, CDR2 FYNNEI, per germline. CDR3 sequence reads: CASSEGRGSRDEQYF. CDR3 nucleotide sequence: TGTGCCAGCAGTGAAGGTAGAGGGTCTCGGGACGAGCAGTACTTC.

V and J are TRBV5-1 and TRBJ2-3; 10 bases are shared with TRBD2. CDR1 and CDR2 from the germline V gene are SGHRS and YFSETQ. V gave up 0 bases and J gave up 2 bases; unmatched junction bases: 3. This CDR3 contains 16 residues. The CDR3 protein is CASSLALAGDTDTQYF. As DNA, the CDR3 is TGCGCCAGCAGCTTGGCCCTAGCGGGGGACACAGATACGCAGTATTTT.

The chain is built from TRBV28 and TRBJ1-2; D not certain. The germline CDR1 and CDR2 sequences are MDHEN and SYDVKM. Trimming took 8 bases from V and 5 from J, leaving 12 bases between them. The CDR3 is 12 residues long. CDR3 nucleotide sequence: TGTGCCAGCCTCGGACGGCTTTATGGCTACACCTTC. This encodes CASLGRLYGYTF.

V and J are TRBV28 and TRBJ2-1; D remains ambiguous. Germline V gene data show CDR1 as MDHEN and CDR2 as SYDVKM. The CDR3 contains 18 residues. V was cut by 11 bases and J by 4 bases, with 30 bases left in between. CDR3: CAPRIFGRPGPYYNEQFF. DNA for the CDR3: TGTGCCCCTAGGATTTTTGGACGTCCCGGGCCATATTACAATGAGCAGTTCTTC.

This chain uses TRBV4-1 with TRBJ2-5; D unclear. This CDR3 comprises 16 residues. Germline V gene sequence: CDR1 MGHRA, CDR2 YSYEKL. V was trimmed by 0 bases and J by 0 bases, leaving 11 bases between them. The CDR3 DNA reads TGCGCCAGCAGCCAAGAAGACTCCACCTACCAAGAGACCCAGTACTTC. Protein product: CASSQEDSTYQETQYF.

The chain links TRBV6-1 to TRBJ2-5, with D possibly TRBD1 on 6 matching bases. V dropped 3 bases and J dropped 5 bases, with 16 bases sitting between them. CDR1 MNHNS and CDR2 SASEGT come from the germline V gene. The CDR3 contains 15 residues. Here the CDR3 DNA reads TGTGCCAGCAGTGAGAACCAGGGGCCGCTGGAGACCCAGTACTTC. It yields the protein CASSENQGPLETQYF.

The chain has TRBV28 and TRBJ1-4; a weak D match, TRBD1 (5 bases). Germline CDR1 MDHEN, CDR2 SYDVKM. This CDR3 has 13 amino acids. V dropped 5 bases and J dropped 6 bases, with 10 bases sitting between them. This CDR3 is CASSQGGDEKLFF. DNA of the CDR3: TGTGCCAGCAGTCAGGGAGGGGATGAAAAACTGTTTTTT.

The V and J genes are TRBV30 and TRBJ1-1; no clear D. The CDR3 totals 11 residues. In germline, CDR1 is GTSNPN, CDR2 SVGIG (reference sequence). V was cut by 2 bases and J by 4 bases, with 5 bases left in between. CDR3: CAWSWGTEAFF. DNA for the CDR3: TGTGCCTGGAGTTGGGGCACTGAAGCTTTCTTT.